What follows are 12 T cell receptor beta chains derived from one specimen sequenced in a study of control samples from healthy donors and cancer patients. Profiling relied on immunoSEQ multiplex PCR, and the TCRdb table lists in-frame clones only, not all of them. Of about 140,000 clones in the sample, around 94% were seen once. Sequencing input: blood. The receptors were sampled from a man in his forties in good health.

The chain carries TRBV10-3 and TRBJ2-2, with TRBD1 matching 9 bases. The V gene end was trimmed by 6 bases and the J gene end by 5 bases; junction bases not matched to a gene: 7. The CDR3 is made up of 15 amino acids. Germline V gives CDR1 ENHRY, CDR2 SYGVKD. The CDR3 is CAISAGTGLTGELFF. CDR3 DNA: TGTGCCATCAGCGCCGGGACAGGGTTGACCGGGGAGCTGTTTTTT.

V is TRBV5-6 and J is TRBJ2-4, with no clear D. The germline V gene encodes CDR1 SGHDT and CDR2 YYEEEE. The CDR3 sequence is 15 residues long. Between the trimmed V and J ends, which lost 0 bases and 0 bases, there was a span of 7 bases. The CDR3 protein is CASSLGQLAKNIQYF. The CDR3 DNA sequence: TGTGCCAGCAGCTTGGGCCAGTTAGCCAAAAACATTCAGTACTTC.

The chain employs TRBV9 and TRBJ2-2; 10 nucleotides agree with TRBD1. The CDR3 extends over 23 amino acids. Germline assignment: CDR1 SGDLS and CDR2 YYNGEE. V was clipped by 0 bases and J by 2 bases; unmatched bases: 22. CDR3 nucleotides: TGTGCCAGCAGCGTAGCTACCCCCACACCGAGTCCCGGGACAGGGGATAACACCGGGGAGCTGTTTTTT. This gives the protein CASSVATPTPSPGTGDNTGELFF.

The V gene is TRBV28, the J gene TRBJ2-7, with D uncertain. This CDR3 region has 11 residues. CDR1 MDHEN and CDR2 SYDVKM come from the germline V gene. Trimming took 4 bases from V and 6 from J, leaving 7 bases between them. This chain's CDR3 is CASSSAFEQYF. CDR3 in DNA: TGTGCCAGCAGTTCAGCTTTCGAGCAGTACTTC.

The chain uses TRBV5-5 and TRBJ2-1; 11 bases agree with TRBD2. Unmatched junction bases numbered 5, after V lost 0 bases and J lost 3 bases. This CDR3 spans 17 amino acids. The germline gives CDR1 SGHKS, CDR2 YYEKEE (reference sequence). The CDR3 region has the DNA TGTGCCAGCAGCTTGGTGACTAGCGGGATTTACTACAATGAGCAGTTCTTC. Amino acid sequence: CASSLVTSGIYYNEQFF.

This sequence joins TRBV27 and TRBJ1-2; 8 nucleotides align to TRBD1. The CDR3 has 18 residues. V lost 5 bases to trimming and J lost 6 bases; unmatched junction nucleotides: 20. Per germline, CDR1 MNHEY and CDR2 SMNVEV (reference sequence). CDR3 DNA sequence: TGTGCCAGCAGTGCCCAGGGGGCGTTAGGTGATTATGCGGATGGCTACACCTTC. This sequence encodes CASSAQGALGDYADGYTF.

J is TRBJ2-1 and V is TRBV6-1, with TRBD1 as a possible D gene (5 bases). The CDR3 extends over 18 amino acids. The germline V and J ends were trimmed by 1 base and 3 bases, with 19 bases remaining between them. The germline V gene has CDR1 MNHNS and CDR2 SASEGT. DNA for the CDR3: TGTGCCAGCAGTGAAGAGATTGCCGTGGACATCCGCTACAATGAGCAGTTCTTC. This sequence encodes CASSEEIAVDIRYNEQFF.

The chain uses TRBV5-5 and TRBJ1-2, with D possibly TRBD1 on 5 matching bases. V was cut by 3 bases and J by 2 bases, with 11 bases left in between. Germline V gene sequence: CDR1 SGHKS, CDR2 YYEKEE (reference sequence). This CDR3 region has 14 residues. Here the CDR3 reads CASSSGTGNYGYTF. CDR3 sequence (DNA): TGTGCCAGCAGCTCTGGGACTGGCAACTATGGCTACACCTTC.

The chain links TRBV5-1 to TRBJ2-1; TRBD2 matches 15 bases. V shed 3 bases, J shed 9 bases, and the junction held 10 bases outside the gene matches. CDR3 size: 17 residues. The germline gives CDR1 SGHRS, CDR2 YFSETQ. CDR3 in amino acids: CASSSGLAGGPVGEQFF. The CDR3 region has the DNA TGCGCCAGCAGCTCTGGACTAGCGGGAGGGCCTGTGGGTGAGCAGTTCTTC.

This clone was seen only once. V gene TRBV19 combines with J gene TRBJ1-2, with D hard to call. With 3 bases removed from V and 6 bases from J, the gap between germline ends came to 11 bases. The CDR3 covers 13 residues. Germline CDR1 is LNHDA and CDR2 is SQIVND (reference sequence). Here the CDR3 DNA reads TGTGCCAGTAGTATGTGGACGGCGGATGGCTACACCTTC. Protein: CASSMWTADGYTF.

This clone has just one count. The V gene is TRBV28, the J gene TRBJ1-1; a weak D match, TRBD1 (5 bases). The germline CDR1 and CDR2 sequences are MDHEN and SYDVKM. This CDR3 contains 15 residues. V lost 5 bases, J lost 1 base, and 14 bases lay in between. The chain's CDR3 is CASSLTGTENTEAFF. The CDR3 DNA is TGTGCCAGCAGTCTAACCGGGACGGAGAACACTGAAGCTTTCTTT.

The V call is TRBV11-2, the J call TRBJ1-2; TRBD1 might be the D (5 bases). CDR3 length equals 14 residues. Looked up from germline, CDR1 is SGHAT and CDR2 is FQNNGV. The V end was cut by 6 bases, the J end by 5 bases, with 16 bases between. The CDR3 DNA follows: TGTGCCAGCAGTTCCTCGGGGGAGGGATATGGCTACACCTTC. This encodes CASSSSGEGYGYTF.